The 31 T cell receptor beta chains below all came from one sample that was sequenced in a study of blood T cell repertoires in COVID-19. Profiled with immunoSEQ multiplex PCR; TCRdb holds only in-frame clones, not every one. In the table there are 150,000 or so clones, 87% of which are singletons. Sequenced sample: PBMCs or T cells enriched from blood (not recorded which). These receptors were collected from a woman aged 40-49 years who had been exposed to COVID-19.

V and J are TRBV7-2 and TRBJ2-2; 9 bases line up with TRBD2. The J segment lost 0 bases and the V segment lost 0 bases, leaving 11 bases of the junction unmatched. This CDR3 comprises 20 residues. Germline assignment: CDR1 SGHTA and CDR2 FQGNSA. The CDR3 coding sequence is TGTGCCAGCAGCTTAGCGCGGGGGGGCATGGTTGCAGCGAACACCGGGGAGCTGTTTTTT. It translates to CASSLARGGMVAANTGELFF.

The chain uses TRBV25-1 and TRBJ1-1; D gene unclear. Germline V gene sequence: CDR1 MGHDK, CDR2 SYGVNS. Trimming cost V 6 bases and J 0 bases, with 8 bases left between them. The CDR3 is 13 amino acids. The CDR3 here is CASREEVNTEAFF. CDR3 coding DNA: TGTGCCAGCAGAGAGGAGGTGAACACTGAAGCTTTCTTT.

The V call is TRBV28, the J call TRBJ1-5; possible D gene TRBD1, 5 bases. Trimming removed 3 bases at V and 3 bases at J, with 6 bases between. The CDR3 consists of 13 residues. Germline loops: CDR1 MDHEN, CDR2 SYDVKM. CDR3 amino acids: CASSLTDNQPQHF. CDR3 coding DNA: TGTGCCAGCAGTTTGACAGACAATCAGCCCCAGCATTTT.

CDR3: CSVGGQWSYEQYF. For the CDR3, the DNA is TGCAGCGTTGGCGGGCAGTGGAGCTACGAGCAGTACTTC. The V gene is TRBV29-1, the J gene TRBJ2-7; possibly TRBD2 for D (5 bases). CDR1 is SQVTM, CDR2 ANQGSEA, per germline. The CDR3 sequence is 13 residues long. Between the trimmed V and J ends, which lost 4 bases and 3 bases, there was a span of 13 bases.

The V call is TRBV12-5, the J call TRBJ2-2, with a tentative D call TRBD1 (6 bases). Germline V CDR1 and CDR2: LGHNT, FRNRAP. The CDR3 length is 15 residues. Between the trimmed V and J ends, which lost 3 bases and 5 bases, there was a span of 13 bases. The CDR3 DNA follows: TGTGCTAGTGGTTTCACACAGGGTTTAACCGGGGAGCTGTTTTTT. Its protein is CASGFTQGLTGELFF. The whole variable domain, remainder taken from reference TRBV12-5 and TRBJ2-2, is DARVTQTPRHKVTEMGQEVTMRCQPILGHNTVFWYRQTMMQGLELLAYFRNRAPLDDSGMPKDRFSAEMPDATLATLKIQPSEPRDSAVYFCASGFTQGLTGELFFGEGSRLTVL.

Only one count was recorded for this clone. CDR3 coding DNA: TGTGCCAGCAGCCCCCAGAGGAGGGGGCCCACAGATACGCAGTATTTT. Residues: CASSPQRRGPTDTQYF. This sequence joins TRBV9 and TRBJ2-3; possibly TRBD1 for D (7 bases). CDR3 length: 16 amino acids. Trimming pared 4 bases from V and 2 bases from J, leaving 17 bases between. CDR1 is SGDLS and CDR2 is YYNGEE in the germline V gene.

The CDR3 spells CASSPTDRQPQHF. In nucleotides, the CDR3 is TGTGCCAGCAGCCCAACGGACAGACAGCCCCAGCATTTT. J is TRBJ1-5 and V is TRBV28, with a possible D match to TRBD1 (6 bases). Germline V gives CDR1 MDHEN, CDR2 SYDVKM. V dropped 6 bases and J dropped 7 bases, with 13 bases sitting between them. The CDR3 is 13 amino acids.

This sequence joins TRBV27 and TRBJ1-2; 7 nucleotides agree with TRBD1. J gave up 4 bases and V 5 bases, and 10 bases lay outside the gene matches. Per the germline V gene, CDR1 is MNHEY and CDR2 is SMNVEV (reference sequence). The CDR3 runs to 15 residues. This CDR3 reads CASSPRQGLGYGYTF. The CDR3 coding sequence is TGTGCCAGCAGTCCCCGACAGGGATTAGGCTATGGCTACACCTTC.

The rearrangement joins TRBV3-1 (or the pseudogene TRBV3-2) to TRBJ1-3, with TRBD1 matching 7 bases. The trim removed 1 base at V and 0 bases at J, leaving 0 bases unmatched. The CDR3 consists of 15 residues. Germline V gene sequence: CDR1 LGHDT, CDR2 YNNKEL (reference sequence). CDR3: CASSQAGGSGNTIYF. DNA of the CDR3: TGTGCCAGCAGCCAAGCAGGGGGCTCTGGAAACACCATATATTTT.

The rearrangement joins TRBV7-8 to TRBJ2-7; a possible D gene is TRBD2 (7 bases). Germline V gene data show CDR1 as SGHVS and CDR2 as FQNEAQ. CDR3 size: 14 residues. V lost 7 bases to trimming and J lost 6 bases, with 19 bases between them. The CDR3 is CASTLREGVGEQYF. The CDR3 DNA is TGTGCCAGCACACTAAGGGAGGGGGTCGGCGAGCAGTACTTC.

V is TRBV9 and J is TRBJ2-7, with 8 bases aligning to TRBD1. V was pared by 3 bases and J by 6 bases, with 8 bases of the junction left unmatched. Per the germline V gene, CDR1 is SGDLS and CDR2 is YYNGEE. CDR3 length: 14 amino acids. Here the CDR3 DNA reads TGTGCCAGCAGCGCAGCCGACAGGGGAAGCGAGCAGTACTTC. It yields the protein CASSAADRGSEQYF.

The V and J genes are TRBV6-5 and TRBJ2-1; D gene ambiguous. Deletions cut 4 bases from V and 1 base from J, with 8 bases between. CDR1 MNHEY and CDR2 SVGAGI come from the germline V gene. The CDR3 is 14 amino acids. The CDR3 DNA sequence: TGTGCCAGCAGTTTGCAGGAATCCTACAATGAGCAGTTCTTC. Its translation: CASSLQESYNEQFF.

The genes are TRBV6-5 and TRBJ2-2; D not resolved. V was pared by 2 bases and J by 2 bases, with 9 bases between. Germline V lookup: CDR1 MNHEY, CDR2 SVGAGI. The CDR3 is 15 residues long. The CDR3, as DNA: TGTGCCAGCAGTTACAGTCTAGGCAACACCGGGGAGCTGTTTTTT. This translates into CASSYSLGNTGELFF.

The CDR3 bases are TGTGCCAGCAGCTTAGTCCCAAACTCTGGAAACACCATATATTTT. Translation: CASSLVPNSGNTIYF. The rearrangement joins TRBV7-9 to TRBJ1-3; D uncertain. CDR3 length: 15 residues. V was shortened by 1 base and J by 0 bases, with 7 bases between the two germline ends. CDR1 and CDR2 from the germline V gene are SEHNR and FQNEAQ (reference sequence).

Written as DNA, the CDR3 is TGCGCCTCTAAGGAGGGCCTGGGGGGTAATCAGCCCCAGCATTTT. This encodes CASKEGLGGNQPQHF. The chain couples TRBV5-1 to TRBJ1-5, with D tentatively TRBD1 (5 bases). This CDR3 is 15 amino acids long. The V end was cut by 10 bases, the J end by 4 bases, with 21 bases between. Germline lookup yields CDR1 SGHRS and CDR2 YFSETQ.

In its sample, this clone was seen once. This chain links TRBV28 with TRBJ1-2; 8 bases fit TRBD1. In germline, CDR1 is MDHEN, CDR2 SYDVKM. The V gene end was trimmed by 5 bases and the J gene end by 5 bases; junction bases not matched to a gene: 7. The CDR3 contains 14 residues. CDR3 DNA sequence: TGTGCCAGCAGTCTCAGGGGGCGAAATTATGGCTACACCTTC. Translated: CASSLRGRNYGYTF.

This sequence joins TRBV11-1 and TRBJ2-3; D uncertain. Germline-derived CDR1 and CDR2 are SGHAT and FQDESV (reference sequence). This CDR3 has 15 residues. Trimming cost V 2 bases and J 2 bases, with 11 bases left between them. The CDR3 nucleotides are TGTGCCAGCAGCTTATCGGTGACAACCACAGATACGCAGTATTTT. As protein: CASSLSVTTTDTQYF.

CDR3 sequence (DNA): TGTGCCAGCAGTGAAACAACTCTCGGGTCCGGGGAGCTGTTTTTT. Translating it yields CASSETTLGSGELFF. V and J are TRBV2 and TRBJ2-2; no definite D call. In germline, CDR1 is SNHLY, CDR2 FYNNEI. The germline V and J ends were trimmed by 2 bases and 6 bases, with 13 bases remaining between them. The CDR3 covers 15 residues. The full variable domain, its missing parts supplied by reference TRBV2 and TRBJ2-2, is EPEVTQTPSHQVTQMGQEVILRCVPISNHLYFYWYRQILGQKVEFLVSFYNNEISEKSEIFDDQFSVERPDGSNFTLKIRSTKLEDSAMYFCASSETTLGSGELFFGEGSRLTVL.

The chain joins TRBV5-5 to TRBJ1-4, with D possibly TRBD1 on 5 matching bases. The CDR3 is 13 residues long. Germline V lookup: CDR1 SGHKS, CDR2 YYEKEE (reference sequence). The germline V and J ends were trimmed by 5 bases and 7 bases, with 12 bases remaining between them. The CDR3 is CASSTAGGEKLFF. CDR3 nucleotide sequence: TGTGCCAGCAGTACGGCGGGGGGTGAAAAACTGTTTTTT.

The chain uses TRBV21-1 and TRBJ2-7; TRBD1 reflects the table's D call only, with no check against the DNA. TRBV21-1 is marked as a pseudogene. The CDR3 consists of 15 residues. The CDR3 DNA reads TGTGCCAGCAGCACCCGGGACAGGGTATCCATCGAGCAGTACTTC. Amino acids: CASSTRDRVSIEQYF.

In its sample, this clone was seen a few times. The V call is TRBV11-3, the J call TRBJ2-2; 9 positions agree with TRBD1. The CDR3 contains 15 residues. V trimming: 5 bases; J trimming: 5 bases; junction bases outside the gene matches: 6. The germline gives CDR1 SGHNT, CDR2 YENEEA. The CDR3 coding sequence is TGTGCCAGCAGCGCAGGGACAGGGAGGACCGGGGAGCTGTTTTTT. Its protein product is CASSAGTGRTGELFF.

This clone has just one count. The V gene is TRBV11-1, the J gene TRBJ2-7; possibly TRBD2 for D (6 bases). Trimming pared 6 bases from V and 0 bases from J, leaving 15 bases between. This CDR3 is 15 amino acids long. Germline V gives CDR1 SGHAT, CDR2 FQDESV (reference sequence). CDR3 protein: CASRPPGLSSYEQYF. In nucleotides, the CDR3 is TGTGCCAGCAGGCCTCCGGGACTGAGCTCCTACGAGCAGTACTTC.

The genes are TRBV9 and TRBJ2-7, with TRBD2 matching 12 bases. V lost 4 bases to trimming and J lost 3 bases; unmatched junction nucleotides: 5. Germline V gene sequence: CDR1 SGDLS, CDR2 YYNGEE. There are 15 residues in the CDR3. The CDR3 spells CASSSGLAGNYEQYF. The CDR3 nucleotides read TGTGCCAGCAGCTCAGGACTAGCGGGAAACTACGAGCAGTACTTC.

The chain employs TRBV19 and TRBJ2-1, with 10 bases that match TRBD1. V trimming: 3 bases; J trimming: 8 bases; junction bases outside the gene matches: 7. The CDR3 loop spans 15 amino acids. From germline, CDR1 is LNHDA and CDR2 SQIVND (reference sequence). CDR3 DNA: TGTGCCAGTAGTATCCTCGGACAGGGGGTATATGAGCAGTTCTTC. Translation gives CASSILGQGVYEQFF.

The rearrangement uses TRBV11-2 and TRBJ1-1; D is unresolved. CDR3 length: 14 residues. V was clipped by 2 bases and J by 0 bases, with 7 bases between them. The germline CDR1 and CDR2 sequences are SGHAT and FQNNGV. The CDR3 here is CASSLLRVNTEAFF. In DNA, the CDR3 is TGTGCCAGCAGCTTACTACGGGTGAACACTGAAGCTTTCTTT.

The chain links TRBV5-4 to TRBJ2-7; D possibly corresponds to TRBD2 (7 bases). Trimming cost V 4 bases and J 3 bases, with 14 bases left between them. This CDR3 comprises 14 residues. Germline lookup yields CDR1 SGHNT and CDR2 YYREEE (reference sequence). The CDR3 loop reads CASSPRGTIYEQYF. As DNA, the CDR3 is TGTGCCAGCAGCCCGAGGGGGACTATCTACGAGCAGTACTTC.

The V call is TRBV12-5, the J call TRBJ2-7, with TRBD1 as a possible D gene (5 bases). The germline gives CDR1 LGHNT, CDR2 FRNRAP. The CDR3 is 12 residues long. The CDR3 bases are TGTGCCACCCTTGGGGCCACCTACGAGCAGTACTTC. Encoded protein: CATLGATYEQYF.

This chain links TRBV11-2 with TRBJ1-1, with D unclear. V lost 1 base, J lost 8 bases, and 11 bases lay in between. Germline CDR1 and CDR2: SGHAT and FQNNGV. The CDR3 is 13 amino acids. The CDR3 DNA is TGTGCCAGCAGCTTAGCAGGCCGTCAGGAAGCTTTCTTT. This gives the protein CASSLAGRQEAFF.

This chain links TRBV27 with TRBJ1-6, with TRBD1 matching 7 bases. The CDR3 covers 14 residues. Germline V gene lookup returns CDR1 MNHEY and CDR2 SMNVEV (reference sequence). Unmatched junction bases numbered 4, after V lost 4 bases and J lost 7 bases. In DNA, the CDR3 is TGTGCCAGCAGTTGGGACAGAAAAAATTCACCCCTCCACTTT. Amino acid sequence: CASSWDRKNSPLHF.

The V call is TRBV20-1, the J call TRBJ2-5; tentative D call: TRBD2 (6 bases). V gave up 3 bases and J gave up 2 bases, with 16 bases separating them. This CDR3 spans 15 amino acids. Germline V gives CDR1 DFQATT, CDR2 SNEGSKA (reference sequence). CDR3 coding DNA: TGCAGTGCTAGTCGTTCGCTAGCGAGTCAAGAGACCCAGTACTTC. It yields the protein CSASRSLASQETQYF.

This chain joins TRBV19 and TRBJ1-5; 9 bases match TRBD1. Germline lookup yields CDR1 LNHDA and CDR2 SQIVND (reference sequence). The CDR3 spans 14 residues. J lost 2 bases, V lost 8 bases, and 4 bases had no gene match. CDR3 sequence (DNA): TGTGCCAGTTGGGACAGGGTTGGCAATCAGCCCCAGCATTTT. It yields the protein CASWDRVGNQPQHF.